This record concerns one T cell receptor beta chain sequence. With 5 bases clipped from V and 7 bases from J, the junction kept 6 bases outside the gene matches. CDR3 size: 14 residues. CDR1 is SGHTA, CDR2 FQGNSA, per germline. This specimen comes from a study of blood T cell repertoires in COVID-19. Study overall: The study drew acute and convalescent COVID-19 samples from the United States, Italy and Spain. Nucleic acid was either cDNA or gDNA, and it came from T cells, B-cell-depleted T cells, or PBMCs.

Per the authors' pipeline: Reference gene primer amplification yielded estimated nucleated cell counts. Sequencing used immunoSEQ multiplex PCR; TCRdb keeps in-frame clones, though not all of them. V and J calls and clone size are given by that table; D and trimming were obtained from the DNA. The sample holds 190,000 or so clones, under 80% seen once. The sequencing input was peripheral blood. The chain combines TRBV7-2 with TRBJ2-2; 8 nucleotides agree with TRBD1. The TCR sequence derives from a man aged 50 to 60 who had recovered from COVID-19. The CDR3, as DNA: TGTGCCAGCAGCACCGGACAGGGCAACGGGGAGCTGTTTTTT. Translating gives CASSTGQGNGELFF.